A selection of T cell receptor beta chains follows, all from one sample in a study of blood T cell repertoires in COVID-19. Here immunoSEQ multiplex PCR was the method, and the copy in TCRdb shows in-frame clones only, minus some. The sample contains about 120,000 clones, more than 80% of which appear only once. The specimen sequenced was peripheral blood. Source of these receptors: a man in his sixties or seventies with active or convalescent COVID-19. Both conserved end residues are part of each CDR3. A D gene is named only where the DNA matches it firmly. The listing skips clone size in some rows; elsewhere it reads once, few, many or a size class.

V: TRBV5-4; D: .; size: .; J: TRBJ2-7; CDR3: CASSVDRLSSYEQYF; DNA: TGTGCCAGCAGCGTCGACAGGTTAAGCTCCTACGAGCAGTACTTC
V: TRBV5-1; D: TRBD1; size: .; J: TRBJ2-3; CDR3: CASKPGTDTDTQYF; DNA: TGCGCCAGCAAGCCCGGGACAGACACAGATACGCAGTATTTT
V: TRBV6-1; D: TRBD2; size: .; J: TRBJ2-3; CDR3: CASSEAAGGSTDTQYF; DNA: TGTGCCAGCAGTGAAGCAGCGGGAGGGAGCACAGATACGCAGTATTTT
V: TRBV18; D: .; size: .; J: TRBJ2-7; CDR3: CASSPQDYEQYF; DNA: TGTGCCAGCTCACCGCAGGACTACGAGCAGTACTTC
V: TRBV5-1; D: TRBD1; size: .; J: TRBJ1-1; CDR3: CASSGGTVSWNTEAFF; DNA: TGCGCCAGCAGCGGGGGGACAGTAAGTTGGAACACTGAAGCTTTCTTT
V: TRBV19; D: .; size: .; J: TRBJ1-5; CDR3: CASSIGQRINQPQHF; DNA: TGTGCCAGTAGTATAGGACAGAGGATCAATCAGCCCCAGCATTTT
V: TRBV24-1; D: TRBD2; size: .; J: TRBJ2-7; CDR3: CATSPAGGAYEQYF; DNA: TGTGCCACCAGTCCCGCGGGGGGGGCCTACGAGCAGTACTTC
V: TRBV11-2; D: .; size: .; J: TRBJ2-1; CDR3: CASSLDTPPTRDEQFF; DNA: TGTGCCAGCAGCTTAGATACCCCCCCAACCCGCGATGAGCAGTTCTTC
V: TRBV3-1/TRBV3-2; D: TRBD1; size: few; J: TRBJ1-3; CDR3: CASSAGQGGLENTIYF; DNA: TGTGCCAGCAGCGCAGGACAGGGAGGGTTAGAAAACACCATATATTTT
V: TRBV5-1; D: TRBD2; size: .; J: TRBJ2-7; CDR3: CASSLGASGFTYEQYF; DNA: TGCGCCAGCAGCTTGGGGGCTAGCGGGTTTACCTACGAGCAGTACTTC
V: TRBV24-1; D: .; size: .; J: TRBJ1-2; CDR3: CATSDSRGPNYGYTF; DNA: TGTGCCACCAGTGACTCGCGAGGGCCCAACTATGGCTACACCTTC
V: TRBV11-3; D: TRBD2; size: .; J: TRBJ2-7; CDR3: CASSLVRGGEQYF; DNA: TGTGCCAGCAGCTTAGTACGGGGGGGCGAGCAGTACTTC
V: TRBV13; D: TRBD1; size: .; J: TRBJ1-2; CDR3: CASSSRRDRGRANYGYTF; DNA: TGTGCCAGCAGCTCCCGCCGGGACAGGGGGCGGGCTAACTATGGCTACACCTTC
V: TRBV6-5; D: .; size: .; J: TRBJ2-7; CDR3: CASSYSRGSYEQYF; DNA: TGTGCCAGCAGTTACTCGAGGGGGAGCTACGAGCAGTACTTC